These T cell receptor beta chains were read from a single sample in a study of OX40 agonist ivuxolimab in advanced cancers. TCRdb's copy holds only in-frame clones and misses some; the assay was immunoSEQ multiplex PCR. The data contain about 100,000 clones, about 96% of them seen just once; the ten biggest clones take up 2%. The sequenced sample was CD4+ or CD8+ T cells sorted from blood, obtained in a trial of the OX40 agonist ivuxolimab. Receptors were obtained from an adult with an advanced solid tumor such as melanoma, head and neck, liver or kidney cancer. CDR3s include the opening cysteine and the closing phenylalanine or tryptophan. The D gene is left open where the match is weak. Size tells how often a clone was seen (once, few, many) or the class of an expanded clone, and some rows leave it out.

v_gene,j_gene,d_gene,abundance,CDR3nt,CDR3aa
TRBV5-1,TRBJ2-7,TRBD1,.,TGCGCCAGCAGCTTGGACGGGACAGGGGGCCACGAGCAGTACTTC,CASSLDGTGGHEQYF
TRBV3-1/TRBV3-2,TRBJ1-1,.,.,TGTGCCAGCAGCCAAGGGGGGGTCTTT,CASSQGGVF
TRBV7-6,TRBJ1-3,TRBD1,.,TGTGCCAGCAGCTCCCGACAGGGACAGGCTGGAAACACCATATATTTT,CASSSRQGQAGNTIYF
TRBV7-9,TRBJ1-4,.,.,TGTGCCAGCAGCTTTTCTCGGCAGGGGAAGGAAAAACTGTTTTTT,CASSFSRQGKEKLFF
TRBV10-3,TRBJ2-7,.,.,TGTGCCATCAGTGAGGGAGAGATTTCCTACGAGCAGTACTTC,CAISEGEISYEQYF
TRBV9,TRBJ2-3,TRBD2,.,TGTGCCAGCAGCGCCCGGACTAGCGGGACGGCAGATACGCAGTATTTT,CASSARTSGTADTQYF
TRBV19,TRBJ2-1,TRBD2,once,TGTGCCAGTAGTGTGACTAGCGGGAGAGGAAGCCACAATGAGCAGTTCTTC,CASSVTSGRGSHNEQFF
TRBV6-1,TRBJ2-7,.,.,TGTGCCAGCAGTGAAGACTGGCGGGGGCTCTACGAGCAGTACTTC,CASSEDWRGLYEQYF
TRBV15,TRBJ1-4,TRBD1,.,TGTGCCACCAGCACAGGACAGGCTTCGAATGAAAAACTGTTTTTT,CATSTGQASNEKLFF
TRBV5-4,TRBJ2-7,.,.,TGTGCCAGCAGCTCAAACTACGAGCAGTACTTC,CASSSNYEQYF
TRBV7-2,TRBJ1-1,.,.,TGTGCCAGCAGCCGAGACGGTTACACTGAAGCTTTCTTT,CASSRDGYTEAFF
TRBV11-3,TRBJ2-1,TRBD1,.,TGTGCCAGCAGCTTGAGGACAGGGGCCTACAATGAGCAGTTCTTC,CASSLRTGAYNEQFF
TRBV13,TRBJ2-7,.,.,TGTGCCAGCAGCACCTTCCTAGGGACGGAGGGGCCCTACGAGCAGTACTTC,CASSTFLGTEGPYEQYF
TRBV19,TRBJ2-1,TRBD1,once,TGTGCCAGTACGGGACAGGGGATCTACAATGAGCAGTTCTTC,CASTGQGIYNEQFF
TRBV6-6,TRBJ2-7,.,.,TGTGCCAGCAGCCCGGGGATAGGGGGTATGAACGAGCAGTACTTC,CASSPGIGGMNEQYF
TRBV4-3,TRBJ2-7,.,.,TGCGCCAGCAGCCAAGATGTTCCAGGGCGTCGCGAGCAGTACTTC,CASSQDVPGRREQYF
TRBV27,TRBJ1-1,.,.,TGTGCCAGCAGTCCCCTTTGGGCGGGCACTGAAGCTTTCTTT,CASSPLWAGTEAFF
TRBV10-3,TRBJ2-1,.,.,TGTGCCATCAGTGAAGGGCTTGGGGGAGAGGACAATGAGCAGTTCTTC,CAISEGLGGEDNEQFF
TRBV7-2,TRBJ2-7,TRBD2,.,TGTGCCAGCAGCTTAGCAGCGGGAGCGGGTGAGCAGTACTTC,CASSLAAGAGEQYF
TRBV11-2,TRBJ2-1,TRBD2,.,TGTGCCAGCAGCAAACTAGCGGGAAACTACAATGAGCAGTTCTTC,CASSKLAGNYNEQFF
TRBV9,TRBJ2-5,.,.,TGTGCCAGCAGTTCTGAGACAATTCAAGAGACCCAGTACTTC,CASSSETIQETQYF
TRBV6-6,TRBJ2-7,.,.,TGTGCCAGCAGTTACGAGCAAAACACCTACGAGCAGTACTTC,CASSYEQNTYEQYF
TRBV4-3,TRBJ2-1,.,.,TGCGCCAGCAGCCAAGTCCCTAGAGGGGGAGGTGAGCAGTTCTTC,CASSQVPRGGGEQFF
TRBV6-6,TRBJ1-1,.,once,TGTGCCAGCACCCCGGACCCGGTTGAAGCTTTCTTT,CASTPDPVEAFF
TRBV28,TRBJ1-1,.,.,TGTGCCAGCAGCACCATGAACACTGAAGCTTTCTTT,CASSTMNTEAFF
TRBV4-1,TRBJ1-1,.,.,TGCGCCAGCAGTCATTCTCCACAGGGAACGGCGGCTGAAGCTTTCTTT,CASSHSPQGTAAEAFF
TRBV15,TRBJ2-1,.,.,TGTGCCACCAGCCCCCGGGACGCCGAGCAGTTCTTC,CATSPRDAEQFF
TRBV9,TRBJ2-2,.,.,TGTGCCAGCAGCGTCCCCTCCGGACGGCTAAACACCGGGGAGCTGTTTTTT,CASSVPSGRLNTGELFF
TRBV29-1,TRBJ1-2,.,.,TGCAGCGTTCCGGAAGGCTACTATGGCTACACCTTC,CSVPEGYYGYTF
TRBV10-1,TRBJ2-3,TRBD1,.,TGCGCCAGCCCGGCGCCGGGACAGGGATGCCCCAGAATAGCGGCAGATACGCAGTATTTT,CASPAPGQGCPRIAADTQYF
TRBV15,TRBJ2-7,TRBD1,once,TGTGCCACCAGCAGACCGGGACAGGGCTACGAGCAGTACTTC,CATSRPGQGYEQYF
TRBV19,TRBJ1-5,.,.,TGTGCCAGTAGTGTGGGACGTGGACAGCCCCAGCATTTT,CASSVGRGQPQHF
TRBV9,TRBJ2-5,.,.,TGTGCCAGCAGCGTAGCCAGCGGACAAGAGACCCAGTACTTC,CASSVASGQETQYF
TRBV7-6,TRBJ1-1,.,.,TGTGCCAGCAGCTTAACGGCGGAGCCCGACACTGAAGCTTTCTTT,CASSLTAEPDTEAFF
TRBV5-4,TRBJ2-3,.,.,TGTGCCAGCAGCTCCACAGATACGCAGTATTTT,CASSSTDTQYF
TRBV27,TRBJ2-1,TRBD2,.,TGTGCCAGCAGTTTCGGTTTCGTAGCGGGAGTCAATGAGCAGTTCTTC,CASSFGFVAGVNEQFF
TRBV4-3,TRBJ2-3,.,.,TGCGCCAGCAGCCGGTCCACAGATACGCAGTATTTT,CASSRSTDTQYF
TRBV27,TRBJ2-7,TRBD2,.,TGTGCCAGCAGTTTATCGGCTAGCGGGTACTCCTACGAGCAGTACTTC,CASSLSASGYSYEQYF
TRBV6-4,TRBJ2-7,TRBD2,.,TGTGCCAGCAGTGTCCTAGCGGGAGGATACGAGCAGTACTTC,CASSVLAGGYEQYF
TRBV6-5,TRBJ2-1,.,.,TGTGCCAGCAGTTACGGGGTAGCCACCTACAATGAGCAGTTCTTC,CASSYGVATYNEQFF
TRBV7-9,TRBJ1-4,TRBD1,.,TGTGCCAGCAGCTCCACGGGACAGGACGGACATGAAAAACTGTTTTTT,CASSSTGQDGHEKLFF
TRBV19,TRBJ2-1,TRBD2,.,TGTGCCAGTAGTATCCTACTAGCGGGGGCTAACAATGAGCAGTTCTTC,CASSILLAGANNEQFF
TRBV5-5,TRBJ1-1,.,once,TGTGCCAGCAGCTTTGAGGGGGTCACTGAAGCTTTCTTT,CASSFEGVTEAFF
TRBV6-1,TRBJ2-5,.,.,TGTGCCAGCAGTTCCCTGGACAGTGGGGTCTGGACCCAGTACTTC,CASSSLDSGVWTQYF
TRBV4-1,TRBJ2-2,.,few,TGCGCCAGCAGCCAAGATCCGCTAGCCGGGGAGCTGTTTTTT,CASSQDPLAGELFF
TRBV7-8,TRBJ2-1,.,once,TGTGCCAGCAGCACCGGACCTAGTAACAATGAGCAGTTCTTC,CASSTGPSNNEQFF
TRBV9,TRBJ1-2,.,.,TGTGCCAGCAGCGTAGATCGGGACCGCTATGGCTACACCTTC,CASSVDRDRYGYTF
TRBV6-5,TRBJ2-2,.,.,TGTGCCAGCAGGCACACCGGGGAGCTGTTTTTT,CASRHTGELFF
TRBV10-3,TRBJ2-7,.,few,TGTGCCATCAGTGAGATAAACTCCTACGAGCAGTACTTC,CAISEINSYEQYF
TRBV9,TRBJ2-3,TRBD2,.,TGTGCCAGCAGCGTAGGCGGGGGGGCGGCAGATACGCAGTATTTT,CASSVGGGAADTQYF
TRBV29-1,TRBJ2-3,TRBD1,.,TGCAGCGCACATGTGCTAACGGGACAGGGGCCTACTAGCACAGATACGCAGTATTTT,CSAHVLTGQGPTSTDTQYF
TRBV4-1,TRBJ1-1,.,.,TGCGCCAGCAGCCAAGATACAGGAGAAGCTTTCTTT,CASSQDTGEAFF
TRBV6-5,TRBJ1-2,.,.,TGTGCCAGCAGTTACGCAGCTAACTATGGCTACACCTTC,CASSYAANYGYTF